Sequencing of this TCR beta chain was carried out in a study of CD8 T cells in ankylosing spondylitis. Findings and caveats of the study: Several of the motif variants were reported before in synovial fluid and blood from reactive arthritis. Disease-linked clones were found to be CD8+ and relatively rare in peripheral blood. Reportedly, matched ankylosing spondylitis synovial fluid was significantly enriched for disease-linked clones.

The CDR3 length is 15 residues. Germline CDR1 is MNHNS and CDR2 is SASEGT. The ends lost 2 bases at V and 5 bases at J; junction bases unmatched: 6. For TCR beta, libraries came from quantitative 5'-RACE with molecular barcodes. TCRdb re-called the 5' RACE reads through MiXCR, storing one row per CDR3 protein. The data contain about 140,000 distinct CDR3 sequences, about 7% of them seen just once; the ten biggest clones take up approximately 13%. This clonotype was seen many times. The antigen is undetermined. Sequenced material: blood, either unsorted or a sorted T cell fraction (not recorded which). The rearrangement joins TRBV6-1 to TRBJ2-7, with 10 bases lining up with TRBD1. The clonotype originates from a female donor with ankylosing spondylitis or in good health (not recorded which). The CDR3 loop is CASSEPRQGANEQYF. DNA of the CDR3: TGTGCCAGCAGTGAACCCCGACAGGGGGCGAACGAGCAGTACTTC.